This T cell receptor beta chain was found in a study of CXCR3-negative and CXCR3-positive naive CD8 T cells (dated by TCRdb to between 2019 and 2020). Turning to the overall study: About 150 million TRB reads were obtained in total, roughly 1.5 +/- 0.3 million reads per library. TRBV-TRBJ cluster analysis included naive subsets from a handful of donors and memory cells from 3 donors. Diversity and physicochemical repertoire analyses were performed on about a dozen donors pooled from two independent experiments. The paper as a whole reports these results and caveats: Comparably high repertoire diversity was found in both naive subsets, whereas much lower repertoire diversity was found in memory CD8+ T cells. TRBV-TRBJ usage was similar between naive CXCR3-negative and CXCR3-positive cells from the same donor, while memory cells showed distinct patterns. Freshly isolated PBMCs were used for most assays because CXCR3 expression went down partially after cryopreservation. Because surface CD5, which is linked to self-reactivity in mice, was comparable between the naive subsets, TCR interaction strength was also inferred from TRB CDR3 physicochemical properties.

About this clonotype itself: Its target antigen remains unknown.

The CDR3 has 12 amino acids, counting the end cysteine and phenylalanine. No DNA accompanies this entry. From the germline V gene, CDR1 is SGHAT and CDR2 is FQNNGV. Instrument on record: NextSeq 550. The Human TCR Profiling Kit (MiLaboratory) was used to make UMI-labeled 5' RACE TRB cDNA libraries. The full amount of extracted RNA was used for cDNA synthesis, and the full amount of resulting cDNA was used for PCR amplification. Libraries were prepared in parallel with an identical number of PCR cycles. The source study handled its data this way. MIGEC and MiXCR extracted about 48,000 +/- 9,800 unique UMI-labeled TRB cDNA molecules per library, requiring at least two reads per UMI. On average, each library contained approximately 40,000 +/- 10,000 functional in-frame TRB CDR3 nucleotide clonotypes without stop codons. After downsampling to 5000 UMI-labeled TRB molecules per sample, diversity metrics, including normalized Shannon-Wiener and Chao1, were computed in VDJtools. VDJtools computed clonotype-size-weighted physicochemical properties of the central five CDR3 residues: interaction energy, strength, volume and Kidera factor 4. Each entry corresponds to one CDR3 protein sequence from reads that TCRdb reprocessed, and DNA is not given. The V and J calls shown here were made by TCRdb, not taken from the authors' results. The sample table records under 45,000 distinct CDR3 sequences. The top ten hold 14% to 15% of the sample.

For every CD8+ T cell subset, 300,000 cells were flow-sorted straight into RLT lysis buffer, and each subset was sorted in triplicate. Using standard density gradient centrifugation, peripheral blood mononuclear cells were isolated from buffy coats. Total RNA was extracted from sorted cells with an RNeasy Mini Kit. This receptor was obtained from a human donor in good health. Some clones in this sample may be carry-over from other donors' samples. The sequenced sample consisted of memory CD8+ T cells from blood. Taken with the paper, the label for cell subset or site translates to: conventional CD8+ memory T cells (TMEM), sorted as controls. The sequence joins TRBV11-2 to TRBJ2-7. The CDR3 has the sequence CASSFSYGTEYF.